These 27 T cell receptor beta chains were sequenced from one sample in a study of monozygotic twins with inflammatory bowel disease. With the 5' RACE reads reprocessed, TCRdb shows one record per CDR3 protein and no DNA. Here the sample table reports about 210,000 distinct CDR3 sequences. Sequenced: blood. These receptor sequences come from a human donor with ulcerative colitis or Crohn's disease, or a healthy co-twin of an affected twin (not recorded which).

The chain joins TRBV5-1 to TRBJ1-5; the TCRdb call, TRBD1, lacks DNA for checking. Germline V gene data show CDR1 as SGHRS and CDR2 as YFSETQ. The length of the CDR3 is 16 residues. The CDR3 loop is CASSPEGGRSQQPQHF.

The chain uses TRBV7-9 and TRBJ2-5; as DNA is missing, the TRBD1 call by TCRdb cannot be tested. Germline V gene lookup returns CDR1 SEHNR and CDR2 FQNEAQ (reference sequence). The CDR3 sequence is 17 residues long. The CDR3 here is CASSLRRSAGAQETQYF.

CDR3 residues: CASSPLGSETQYF. The chain has TRBV7-9 and TRBJ2-5. Germline CDR1 and CDR2: SEHNR and FQNEAQ (reference sequence). This CDR3 has 13 residues.

The chain combines TRBV5-1 with TRBJ2-3; absent DNA, TCRdb's TRBD1 call cannot be checked. CDR1 is SGHRS, CDR2 YFSETQ, per germline. The CDR3 contains 14 residues. The CDR3 is CASSLGQGSDTQYF. The complete variable domain, with remaining parts taken from reference TRBV5-1 and TRBJ2-3, reads KAGVTQTPRYLIKTRGQQVTLSCSPISGHRSVSWYQQTPGQGLQFLFEYFSETQRNKGNFPGRFSGRQFSNSRSEMNVSTLELGDSALYLCASSLGQGSDTQYFGPGTRLTVL.

The chain carries TRBV20-1 and TRBJ1-4; the TCRdb D gene call, TRBD1, has no DNA to confirm it. Germline-derived CDR1 and CDR2 are DFQATT and SNEGSKA (reference sequence). The CDR3 is made up of 13 amino acids. The CDR3 sequence: CSAPDRGRGKLFF.

The chain joins TRBV5-4 to TRBJ2-1; TCRdb's assignment of TRBD1 cannot be checked, as there is no DNA. The V gene's germline CDR1 is SGHNT and CDR2 YYREEE (reference sequence). The CDR3 spans 15 residues. CDR3 amino acids: CASSQDRGGYNEQFF.

The chain carries TRBV19 and TRBJ2-7; as DNA is missing, the TRBD1 call by TCRdb cannot be tested. CDR1 is LNHDA and CDR2 is SQIVND in the germline V gene (reference sequence). The CDR3 is 14 amino acids. The CDR3 sequence: CASSIGPGTYEQYF.

The chain is built from TRBV29-1 and TRBJ1-1; the D gene TCRdb calls, TRBD1, cannot be checked with no DNA. Germline CDR1 SQVTM, CDR2 ANQGSEA. The CDR3 runs to 14 residues. CDR3 loop: CSVETWTENTEAFF.

The rearrangement links TRBV20-1 to TRBJ2-7; as DNA is missing, the TRBD2 call by TCRdb cannot be tested. CDR1 and CDR2 from the germline V gene are DFQATT and SNEGSKA (reference sequence). This CDR3 has 13 residues. The CDR3 sequence is CSARLESSYEQYF.

The chain links TRBV12-3 or TRBV12-4 to TRBJ2-2; TCRdb calls TRBD1, which cannot be checked without DNA. This CDR3 is built from 17 residues. CDR3 in amino acids: CASRSGQGFGDTGELFF.

V is TRBV6-1 and J is TRBJ1-3. This CDR3 has 16 amino acids. Germline V gives CDR1 MNHNS, CDR2 SASEGT. CDR3 loop: CGSSASTADSGNTIYF.

V is TRBV7-2 and J is TRBJ2-4; no DNA is available, so the TRBD2 call from TCRdb remains unchecked. Germline CDR1 and CDR2: SGHTA and FQGNSA. The length of the CDR3 is 16 residues. CDR3 sequence: CASSRRDPGAKNIQYF. Using reference TRBV7-2 and TRBJ2-4 for the parts outside the CDR3, the full variable domain is GAGVSQSPSNKVTEKGKDVELRCDPISGHTALYWYRQSLGQGLEFLIYFQGNSAPDKSGLPSDRFSAERTGGSVSTLTIQRTQQEDSAVYLCASSRRDPGAKNIQYFGAGTRLSVL.

CDR3 sequence reads: CASSQGGRNSYNEQFF. This chain connects TRBV4-3 to TRBJ2-1; TCRdb selects TRBD1, and the lack of DNA leaves this call unchecked. Germline V CDR1 and CDR2: LGHNA, YSLEER. The CDR3 has 16 residues.

V usage is TRBV29-1 and J usage is TRBJ2-7. Germline-derived CDR1 and CDR2 are SQVTM and ANQGSEA. The CDR3 totals 13 residues. CDR3: CSVVKSGSYEQYF.

The rearrangement links TRBV12-3 or TRBV12-4 to TRBJ2-7. The CDR3 has 13 residues. The CDR3 here is CASSLADFYEQYF.

The chain employs TRBV18 and TRBJ2-1; the D call of TRBD2 rests on TCRdb alone, since no DNA is present to check it. The CDR3 spans 16 residues. The germline V gene has CDR1 KGHSH and CDR2 LQKENI. CDR3 amino acids: CASSSGTSSLDNEQFF.

This chain joins TRBV5-1 and TRBJ2-3; TCRdb's assignment of TRBD1 cannot be checked, as there is no DNA. This CDR3 is built from 14 residues. Germline V lookup: CDR1 SGHRS, CDR2 YFSETQ. CDR3 sequence reads: CASSLQGAKDTQYF. The entire variable domain, with the rest obtained from reference TRBV5-1 and TRBJ2-3, is as follows: KAGVTQTPRYLIKTRGQQVTLSCSPISGHRSVSWYQQTPGQGLQFLFEYFSETQRNKGNFPGRFSGRQFSNSRSEMNVSTLELGDSALYLCASSLQGAKDTQYFGPGTRLTVL.

The chain carries TRBV7-2 and TRBJ2-3; TCRdb outputs TRBD2, but without DNA this stays unchecked. In germline, CDR1 is SGHTA, CDR2 FQGNSA. The CDR3 consists of 17 residues. The CDR3 here is CASSLSLAGGLTDTQYF.

The chain has TRBV4-3 and TRBJ2-1; absent DNA, TCRdb's TRBD2 call cannot be checked. Germline CDR1 reads LGHNA; CDR2 reads YSLEER. This CDR3 region has 15 residues. The CDR3 loop is CASSQGVAGDNEQFF.

The chain uses TRBV7-2 and TRBJ2-3; TCRdb indicates TRBD1, and absent DNA this call remains unverified. Looked up from germline, CDR1 is SGHTA and CDR2 is FQGNSA. This CDR3 spans 15 amino acids. This CDR3 is CASRQAGAYTDTQYF.

CDR3: CASSPRKSTGINEKLFF. V and J are TRBV2 and TRBJ1-4; TCRdb proposes TRBD1, but this gene call is untestable without DNA. Germline CDR1 is SNHLY and CDR2 is FYNNEI. There are 17 residues in the CDR3.

This chain links TRBV4-2 with TRBJ1-2; TCRdb's D gene call, TRBD1, goes unchecked for lack of DNA. The germline CDR1 and CDR2 sequences are LGHNA and YNFKEQ. This CDR3 has 14 residues. The CDR3 reads CDSSQDRGAYGYTF.

The chain's CDR3 is CASSLAGVQGTEAFF. The chain is built from TRBV7-8 and TRBJ1-1; TCRdb lists TRBD1, though no DNA is available to test this call. From germline, CDR1 is SGHVS and CDR2 FQNEAQ. The CDR3 contains 15 residues.

This chain uses TRBV20-1 with TRBJ1-1. Looked up from germline, CDR1 is DFQATT and CDR2 is SNEGSKA (reference sequence). This CDR3 spans 12 amino acids. This CDR3 reads CSAWRKNTEAFF.

The chain employs TRBV7-8 and TRBJ2-1; the TCRdb D gene call, TRBD1, has no DNA to confirm it. Germline V lookup: CDR1 SGHVS, CDR2 FQNEAQ. The CDR3 is made up of 15 amino acids. CDR3 amino acids: CASSLGAGPANEQFF.

The genes are TRBV10-3 and TRBJ2-2; checking the TCRdb D call of TRBD2 is not possible without DNA. Germline V gene sequence: CDR1 ENHRY, CDR2 SYGVKD. This CDR3 is built from 17 residues. The chain's CDR3 is CAISGTSGAANTGELFF.

CDR3: CASTGGSNQPQHF. This chain uses TRBV25-1 with TRBJ1-5; the TCRdb D gene call, TRBD1, has no DNA to confirm it. The CDR3 is made up of 13 amino acids. Germline values: CDR1 MGHDK, CDR2 SYGVNS.